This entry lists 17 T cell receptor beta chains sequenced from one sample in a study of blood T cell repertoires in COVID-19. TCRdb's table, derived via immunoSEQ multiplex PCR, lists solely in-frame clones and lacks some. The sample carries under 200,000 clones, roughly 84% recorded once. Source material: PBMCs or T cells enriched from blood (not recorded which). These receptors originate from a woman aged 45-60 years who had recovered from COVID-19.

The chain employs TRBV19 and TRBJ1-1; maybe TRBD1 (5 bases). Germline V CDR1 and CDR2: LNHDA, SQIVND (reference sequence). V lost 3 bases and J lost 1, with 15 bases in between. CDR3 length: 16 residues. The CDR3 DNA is TGTGCCAGTAGTATCTATCTGGACACGAGGAACACTGAAGCTTTCTTT. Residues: CASSIYLDTRNTEAFF.

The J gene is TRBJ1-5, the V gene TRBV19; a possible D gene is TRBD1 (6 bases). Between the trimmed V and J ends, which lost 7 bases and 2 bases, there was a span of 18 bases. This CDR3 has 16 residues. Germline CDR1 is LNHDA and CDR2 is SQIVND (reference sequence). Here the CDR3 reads CASILNGGAGNQPQHF. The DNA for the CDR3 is TGTGCCAGTATTCTCAACGGGGGGGCTGGCAATCAGCCCCAGCATTTT.

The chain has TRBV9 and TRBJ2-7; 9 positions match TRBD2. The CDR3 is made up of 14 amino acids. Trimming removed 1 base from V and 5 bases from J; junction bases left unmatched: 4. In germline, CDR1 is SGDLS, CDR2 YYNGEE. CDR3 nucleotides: TGTGCCAGCAGCGTATGGGGACTAGCAGACGAGCAGTACTTC. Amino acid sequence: CASSVWGLADEQYF.

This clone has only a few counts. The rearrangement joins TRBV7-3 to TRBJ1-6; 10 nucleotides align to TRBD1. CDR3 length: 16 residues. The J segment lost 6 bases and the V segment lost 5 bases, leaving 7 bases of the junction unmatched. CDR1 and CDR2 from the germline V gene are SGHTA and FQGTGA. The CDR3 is CASSQTGGKGNSPLHF. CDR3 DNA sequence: TGTGCCAGCAGCCAGACAGGGGGCAAGGGTAATTCACCCCTCCACTTT. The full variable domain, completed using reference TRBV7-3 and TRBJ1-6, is GAGVSQTPSNKVTEKGKYVELRCDPISGHTALYWYRQSLGQGPEFLIYFQGTGAADDSGLPNDRFFAVRPEGSVSTLKIQRTERGDSAVYLCASSQTGGKGNSPLHFGNGTRLTVT.

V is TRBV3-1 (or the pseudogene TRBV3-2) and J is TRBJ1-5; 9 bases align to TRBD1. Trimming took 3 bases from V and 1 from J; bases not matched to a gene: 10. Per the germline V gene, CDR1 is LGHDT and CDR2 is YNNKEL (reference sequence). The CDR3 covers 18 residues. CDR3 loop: CASSQMRPDRGSNQPQHF. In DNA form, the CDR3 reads TGTGCCAGCAGCCAGATGAGACCGGACAGGGGAAGCAATCAGCCCCAGCATTTT.

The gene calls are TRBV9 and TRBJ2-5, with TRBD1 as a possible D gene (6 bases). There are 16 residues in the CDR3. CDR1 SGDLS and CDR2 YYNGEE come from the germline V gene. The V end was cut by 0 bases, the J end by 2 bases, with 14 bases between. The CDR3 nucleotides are TGTGCCAGCAGCGTAGTAGGGGACACGAGACAAGAGACCCAGTACTTC. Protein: CASSVVGDTRQETQYF.

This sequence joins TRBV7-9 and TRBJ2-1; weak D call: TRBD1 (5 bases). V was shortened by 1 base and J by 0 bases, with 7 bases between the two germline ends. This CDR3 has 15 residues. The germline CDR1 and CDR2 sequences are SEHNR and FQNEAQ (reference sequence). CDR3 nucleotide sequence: TGTGCCAGCAGCTTAGGGACACTCTCCTACAATGAGCAGTTCTTC. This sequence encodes CASSLGTLSYNEQFF.

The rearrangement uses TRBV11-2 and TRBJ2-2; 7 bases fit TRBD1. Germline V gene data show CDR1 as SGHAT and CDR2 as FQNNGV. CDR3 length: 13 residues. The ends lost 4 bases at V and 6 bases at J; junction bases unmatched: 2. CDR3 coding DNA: TGTGCCAGCAGCTCCGACAGGGCCGGGGAGCTGTTTTTT. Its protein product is CASSSDRAGELFF.

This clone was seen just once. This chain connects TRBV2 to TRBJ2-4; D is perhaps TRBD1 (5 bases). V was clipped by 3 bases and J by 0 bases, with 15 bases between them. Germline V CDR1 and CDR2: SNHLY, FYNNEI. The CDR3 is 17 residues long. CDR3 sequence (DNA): TGTGCCAGCAGTGACGGCAGGGCTAGACTAGCCAAAAACATTCAGTACTTC. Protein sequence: CASSDGRARLAKNIQYF.

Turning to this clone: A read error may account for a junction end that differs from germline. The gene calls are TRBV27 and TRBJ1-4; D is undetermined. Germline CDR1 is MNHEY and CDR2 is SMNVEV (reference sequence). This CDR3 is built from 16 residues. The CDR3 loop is CASSLSRRRTIEKLFF. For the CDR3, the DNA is TGTGCCAGCAGTTTATCAAGGAGGCGTACTATTGAAAAACTGTTTTTT. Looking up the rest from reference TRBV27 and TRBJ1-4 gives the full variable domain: EAQVTQNPRYLITVTGKKLTVTCSQNMNHEYMSWYRQDPGLGLRQIYYSMNVEVTDKGDVPEGYKVSRKEKRNFPLILESPSPNQTSLYFCASSLSRRRTIEKLFFGSGTQLSVL.

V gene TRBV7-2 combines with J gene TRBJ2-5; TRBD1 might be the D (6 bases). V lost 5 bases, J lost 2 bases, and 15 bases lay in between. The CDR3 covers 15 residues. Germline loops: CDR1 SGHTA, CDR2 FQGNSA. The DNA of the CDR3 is TGTGCCAGCAGCCCTGGACAGTTCTTTCAAGAGACCCAGTACTTC. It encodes CASSPGQFFQETQYF.

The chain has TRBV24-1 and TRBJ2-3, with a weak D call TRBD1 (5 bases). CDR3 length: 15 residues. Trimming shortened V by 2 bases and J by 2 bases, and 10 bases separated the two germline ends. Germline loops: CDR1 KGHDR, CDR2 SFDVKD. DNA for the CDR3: TGTGCCACCAGTGATTCTAAGACAGTCACAGATACGCAGTATTTT. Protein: CATSDSKTVTDTQYF.

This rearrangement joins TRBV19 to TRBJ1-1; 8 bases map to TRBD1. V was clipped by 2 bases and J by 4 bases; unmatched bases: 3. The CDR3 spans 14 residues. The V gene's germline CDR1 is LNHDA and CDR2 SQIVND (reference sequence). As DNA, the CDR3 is TGTGCCAGTAGTATAACAGGGGGGGGCACTGAAGCTTTCTTT. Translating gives CASSITGGGTEAFF.

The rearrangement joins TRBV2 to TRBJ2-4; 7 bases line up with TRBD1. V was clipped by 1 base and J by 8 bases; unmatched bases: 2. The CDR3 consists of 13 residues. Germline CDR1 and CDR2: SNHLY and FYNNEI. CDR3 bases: TGTGCCAGCAGTGAAGACAGGGGAGACATTCAGTACTTC. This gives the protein CASSEDRGDIQYF.

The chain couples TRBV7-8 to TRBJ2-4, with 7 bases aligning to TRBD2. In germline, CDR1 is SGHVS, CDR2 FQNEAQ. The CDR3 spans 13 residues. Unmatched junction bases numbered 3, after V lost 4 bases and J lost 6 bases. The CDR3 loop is CASSSGGGNIQYF. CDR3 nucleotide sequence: TGTGCCAGCAGCTCTGGGGGGGGAAACATTCAGTACTTC. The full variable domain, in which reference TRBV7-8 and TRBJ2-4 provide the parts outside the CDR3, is GAGVSQSPRYKVAKRGQDVALRCDPISGHVSLFWYQQALGQGPEFLTYFQNEAQLDKSGLPSDRFFAERPEGSVSTLKIQRTQQEDSAVYLCASSSGGGNIQYFGAGTRLSVL.

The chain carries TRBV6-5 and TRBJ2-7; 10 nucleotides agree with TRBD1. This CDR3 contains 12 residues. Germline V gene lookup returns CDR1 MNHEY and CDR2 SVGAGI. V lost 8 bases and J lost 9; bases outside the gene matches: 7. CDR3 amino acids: CASGKTGGGQYF. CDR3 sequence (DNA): TGTGCCAGCGGCAAGACAGGGGGCGGGCAGTACTTC.

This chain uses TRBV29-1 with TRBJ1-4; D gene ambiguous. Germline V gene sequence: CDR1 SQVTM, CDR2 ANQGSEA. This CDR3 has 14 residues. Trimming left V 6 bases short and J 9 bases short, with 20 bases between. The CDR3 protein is CSVPGSQTPQKLFF. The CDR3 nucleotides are TGCAGCGTGCCGGGATCACAAACGCCCCAAAAACTGTTTTTT.